A selection of T cell receptor beta chains follows, all from one sample in a study of shared clonotypes between healthy human individuals. This table comes from immunoSEQ multiplex PCR, and its TCRdb copy is limited to in-frame clones, with some not included. The sample lists some 2.1 million clones; 85% to 95% were seen once. Sequenced: naive CD8+ T cells sorted from blood. All receptors derive from a man aged 18 to 29 in good health. Both conserved end residues are part of each CDR3. The order of the fields is CDR3 protein, CDR3 DNA, D gene, V gene, clone size, J gene. The D gene is left open where the match is weak. Size tells how often a clone was seen (once, few, many) or the class of an expanded clone, and some rows leave it out.

CDR3 protein: CASSWLAGQAYEQYF
CDR3 DNA: TGCGCCAGCAGCTGGTTGGCAGGACAGGCCTACGAGCAGTACTTC
D gene: TRBD1
V gene: TRBV5-1
clone size: .
J gene: TRBJ2-7

CDR3 protein: CASSLEVLTDTQYF
CDR3 DNA: TGCGCCAGCAGCTTGGAGGTTCTCACAGATACGCAGTATTTT
D gene: .
V gene: TRBV5-1
clone size: .
J gene: TRBJ2-3

CDR3 protein: CASSILAPAGNEQFF
CDR3 DNA: TGTGCCAGTAGTATACTAGCACCAGCGGGAAATGAGCAGTTCTTC
D gene: TRBD2
V gene: TRBV19
clone size: .
J gene: TRBJ2-1

CDR3 protein: CASSFPIGQETQYF
CDR3 DNA: TGTGCCAGCAGCTTCCCTATCGGGCAGGAGACCCAGTACTTC
D gene: .
V gene: TRBV7-9
clone size: .
J gene: TRBJ2-5

CDR3 protein: CASSLGTGTGTGNTIYF
CDR3 DNA: TGTGCCAGCAGCTTAGGCACCGGGACAGGGACTGGAAACACCATATATTTT
D gene: TRBD1
V gene: TRBV7-6
clone size: .
J gene: TRBJ1-3

CDR3 protein: CASSSRGSFTDTQYF
CDR3 DNA: TGTGCCAGCAGCTCCCGGGGCTCTTTCACAGATACGCAGTATTTT
D gene: .
V gene: TRBV27
clone size: .
J gene: TRBJ2-3

CDR3 protein: CASTFLAGTSNTEAFF
CDR3 DNA: TGTGCCAGCACCTTCCTAGCCGGGACCTCGAACACTGAAGCTTTCTTT
D gene: .
V gene: TRBV5-4
clone size: .
J gene: TRBJ1-1

CDR3 protein: CASRTGQGGYGYTF
CDR3 DNA: TGTGCCAGCAGAACCGGACAGGGGGGCTATGGCTACACCTTC
D gene: TRBD1
V gene: TRBV6-5
clone size: once
J gene: TRBJ1-2

CDR3 protein: CASSLPKGAGTEAFF
CDR3 DNA: TGTGCCAGCTCCCTCCCGAAGGGGGCAGGGACTGAAGCTTTCTTT
D gene: TRBD1
V gene: TRBV18
clone size: .
J gene: TRBJ1-1

CDR3 protein: CASSYGSAGLAYEQYF
CDR3 DNA: TGTGCCAGCAGTTATGGCTCCGCGGGACTCGCCTACGAGCAGTACTTC
D gene: .
V gene: TRBV6-5
clone size: .
J gene: TRBJ2-7

CDR3 protein: CAWSMGASGYTF
CDR3 DNA: TGTGCCTGGAGTATGGGTGCCTCTGGCTACACCTTC
D gene: .
V gene: TRBV30
clone size: .
J gene: TRBJ1-2

CDR3 protein: CASTNTPEGYEQYF
CDR3 DNA: TGTGCCAGCACCAATACCCCGGAAGGGTACGAGCAGTACTTC
D gene: .
V gene: TRBV5-6
clone size: .
J gene: TRBJ2-7

CDR3 protein: CAWTAGYTSEQYF
CDR3 DNA: TGTGCCTGGACCGCAGGGTACACTAGCGAGCAGTACTTC
D gene: .
V gene: TRBV30
clone size: .
J gene: TRBJ2-7

CDR3 protein: CASSYGSLGEQYF
CDR3 DNA: TGTGCCAGCAGTTACGGCAGTCTAGGAGAGCAGTACTTC
D gene: .
V gene: TRBV6-5
clone size: .
J gene: TRBJ2-7

CDR3 protein: CASSLLAYEQYF
CDR3 DNA: TGTGCCAGCAGCTTACTAGCTTACGAGCAGTACTTC
D gene: .
V gene: TRBV5-8
clone size: .
J gene: TRBJ2-7

CDR3 protein: CASRTSGQEYIYEQYF
CDR3 DNA: TGTGCCAGCAGGACATCTGGACAGGAATACATCTACGAGCAGTACTTC
D gene: TRBD1
V gene: TRBV5-4
clone size: .
J gene: TRBJ2-7

CDR3 protein: CASSRTGGSADTQYF
CDR3 DNA: TGTGCCAGCAGTCGTACAGGGGGGAGCGCAGATACGCAGTATTTT
D gene: TRBD1
V gene: TRBV6-5
clone size: .
J gene: TRBJ2-3

CDR3 protein: CASSSTDWAASYGYTF
CDR3 DNA: TGTGCCAGTAGTAGCACGGATTGGGCCGCCTCCTATGGCTACACCTTC
D gene: .
V gene: TRBV19
clone size: .
J gene: TRBJ1-2

CDR3 protein: CASSYSRQGASETQYF
CDR3 DNA: TGTGCCAGCAGTTACTCGAGACAGGGGGCGTCAGAGACCCAGTACTTC
D gene: TRBD1
V gene: TRBV6-6
clone size: once
J gene: TRBJ2-5

CDR3 protein: CAISETSVSYEQYF
CDR3 DNA: TGTGCCATCAGTGAGACTAGCGTGAGCTACGAGCAGTACTTC
D gene: TRBD2
V gene: TRBV10-3
clone size: .
J gene: TRBJ2-7

CDR3 protein: CSARDGYEQYF
CDR3 DNA: TGCAGTGCTAGAGATGGCTACGAGCAGTACTTC
D gene: .
V gene: TRBV20-1
clone size: .
J gene: TRBJ2-7

CDR3 protein: CASSGGQGAAYEQYF
CDR3 DNA: TGTGCCAGCAGCGGGGGACAGGGGGCCGCCTACGAGCAGTACTTC
D gene: TRBD1
V gene: TRBV7-9
clone size: .
J gene: TRBJ2-7

CDR3 protein: CASSEALIAGKDIQYF
CDR3 DNA: TGTGCCAGCAGTGAAGCGCTTATAGCGGGAAAGGACATTCAGTACTTC
D gene: TRBD2
V gene: TRBV2
clone size: .
J gene: TRBJ2-4

CDR3 protein: CASSPPSYNEQFF
CDR3 DNA: TGTGCCAGCAGCCCCCCCTCCTACAATGAGCAGTTCTTC
D gene: .
V gene: TRBV7-9
clone size: .
J gene: TRBJ2-1

CDR3 protein: CASSIGLQGAHYEQYF
CDR3 DNA: TGTGCCAGTAGTATAGGTCTACAGGGGGCCCACTACGAGCAGTACTTC
D gene: TRBD1
V gene: TRBV19
clone size: .
J gene: TRBJ2-7

CDR3 protein: CASSVEGVGQPQHF
CDR3 DNA: TGTGCCAGCAGCGTAGAGGGGGTTGGCCAGCCCCAGCATTTT
D gene: .
V gene: TRBV9
clone size: .
J gene: TRBJ1-5

CDR3 protein: CASSPPLGQGSWEQYF
CDR3 DNA: TGTGCCAGCAGTCCGCCATTGGGACAGGGGTCGTGGGAGCAGTACTTC
D gene: TRBD1
V gene: TRBV27
clone size: .
J gene: TRBJ2-7

CDR3 protein: CASSFEQGTYEQYF
CDR3 DNA: TGTGCCAGCAGTTTCGAACAGGGGACCTACGAGCAGTACTTC
D gene: TRBD1
V gene: TRBV27
clone size: once
J gene: TRBJ2-7

CDR3 protein: CASSPHQENSGNTIYF
CDR3 DNA: TGTGCCAGCAGTCCACACCAGGAGAACTCTGGAAACACCATATATTTT
D gene: .
V gene: TRBV27
clone size: .
J gene: TRBJ1-3

CDR3 protein: CASSVGPVSSYEQYF
CDR3 DNA: TGTGCCAGCAGCGTAGGCCCCGTAAGCTCCTACGAGCAGTACTTC
D gene: .
V gene: TRBV9
clone size: .
J gene: TRBJ2-7

CDR3 protein: CASSFFPPGSFEETQYF
CDR3 DNA: TGTGCCAGCAGCTTTTTTCCCCCAGGGAGCTTTGAGGAGACCCAGTACTTC
D gene: .
V gene: TRBV11-2
clone size: .
J gene: TRBJ2-5

CDR3 protein: CASSLVPGLAGEYNEQFF
CDR3 DNA: TGTGCCAGCAGCTTAGTTCCGGGACTAGCGGGGGAGTACAATGAGCAGTTCTTC
D gene: TRBD2
V gene: TRBV7-6
clone size: .
J gene: TRBJ2-1

CDR3 protein: CASSQRTGSDNSPLHF
CDR3 DNA: TGCGCCAGCAGCCAGCGGACAGGGAGCGATAATTCACCCCTCCACTTT
D gene: TRBD1
V gene: TRBV4-1
clone size: .
J gene: TRBJ1-6

CDR3 protein: CASSLGSQETQYF
CDR3 DNA: TGCGCCAGCAGCTTGGGCTCCCAAGAGACCCAGTACTTC
D gene: .
V gene: TRBV5-1
clone size: .
J gene: TRBJ2-5

CDR3 protein: CASSYGLDNEQFF
CDR3 DNA: TGTGCCAGCAGTTACGGGCTGGACAATGAGCAGTTCTTC
D gene: .
V gene: TRBV6-6
clone size: .
J gene: TRBJ2-1

CDR3 protein: CASTFGSWDTEAFF
CDR3 DNA: TGTGCCAGCACTTTTGGGTCATGGGACACTGAAGCTTTCTTT
D gene: .
V gene: TRBV7-9
clone size: .
J gene: TRBJ1-1

CDR3 protein: CASSETTGVSSLAEQYF
CDR3 DNA: TGCGCCAGCAGTGAGACTACAGGGGTGTCCTCTCTGGCCGAGCAGTACTTC
D gene: TRBD1
V gene: TRBV10-1
clone size: .
J gene: TRBJ2-7

CDR3 protein: CASSETGFLGYEQYF
CDR3 DNA: TGCGCCAGCAGTGAAACAGGATTCCTGGGCTACGAGCAGTACTTC
D gene: .
V gene: TRBV10-2
clone size: .
J gene: TRBJ2-7

CDR3 protein: CASNNGGSNQETQYF
CDR3 DNA: TGTGCCAGCAATAACGGCGGGTCCAACCAAGAGACCCAGTACTTC
D gene: .
V gene: TRBV28
clone size: few
J gene: TRBJ2-5

CDR3 protein: CASSWDSGGVYEQYF
CDR3 DNA: TGTGCCAGCAGCTGGGATAGTGGGGGCGTCTACGAGCAGTACTTC
D gene: .
V gene: TRBV11-2
clone size: .
J gene: TRBJ2-7

CDR3 protein: CASSYYRPGGTEAFF
CDR3 DNA: TGTGCCAGCAGTTACTACCGCCCGGGAGGTACTGAAGCTTTCTTT
D gene: .
V gene: TRBV6-5
clone size: .
J gene: TRBJ1-1

CDR3 protein: CARGGRDTQYF
CDR3 DNA: TGTGCCAGGGGGGGGAGGGATACGCAGTATTTT
D gene: TRBD2
V gene: TRBV6-5
clone size: .
J gene: TRBJ2-3

CDR3 protein: CAWSLGGTHNEQFF
CDR3 DNA: TGTGCCTGGAGTTTGGGTGGGACTCACAATGAGCAGTTCTTC
D gene: .
V gene: TRBV30
clone size: .
J gene: TRBJ2-1